In its sample, the clone carrying this TCR beta chain was seen once. Its antigen is unknown. Each donor had at least one pre-ART and at least two post-ART PBMC samples. Among participants with HIV, every one received treatment in the United States. immunoSEQ v3.0 was run at survey level. The data were produced by immunoSEQ multiplex PCR, yet TCRdb's version contains in-frame clones alone and is incomplete. Of around 21,000 clones in the sample, roughly 80% were seen once. The germline V gene has CDR1 SGDLS and CDR2 YYNGEE. The V end lost 3 bases, the J end lost 12 bases, and 13 bases lay between the germline ends. The CDR3 spans 12 residues. These data come from a study of long-term antiretroviral therapy in people with HIV. Study as a whole: About a decade before 2015, the earliest samples were taken when ART was typically delayed. Study-level points and caveats: In the period from the mid-2000s to the late 2010s, blood was collected, possibly under older ART regimens.

This clonotype was sampled from a woman aged 50 to 60 with HIV. The chain carries TRBV9 and TRBJ2-1; D is uncertain. Sample: unsorted PBMCs, taken 1.9 years after starting antiretroviral therapy. The CDR3 loop is CASSGITSGQFF. The CDR3 DNA is TGTGCCAGCAGCGGAATTACTTCAGGGCAGTTCTTC.